Listed below are T cell receptor beta chains from one sample, sequenced in a study of cytomegalovirus exposure and HLA in healthy donors. Using immunoSEQ multiplex PCR, the repertoire was profiled, and TCRdb retains in-frame clones only, with some absent. The sample lists more than 150,000 clones; roughly 85% were seen once. The source material was PBMCs. Source of these receptors: a man younger than 30 in good health and CMV-seropositive. Both conserved end residues are part of each CDR3. The D gene is left open where the match is weak. Only part of the rows carry a size: once, few, many, or a class if the clone is expanded.

J gene | D gene | clone size | V gene | CDR3 DNA | CDR3 protein
TRBJ2-5 | TRBD1 | - | TRBV5-5 | TGTGCCAGCAGCATCCTTACAGGGGGCGCGCAGGAGACCCAGTACTTC | CASSILTGGAQETQYF
TRBJ1-2 | - | - | TRBV19 | TGTGCCAGTAGTAGGGAAGGGGGAACCTTACGCCGTTACTATGGCTACACCTTC | CASSREGGTLRRYYGYTF
TRBJ2-3 | TRBD2 | - | TRBV9 | TGTGCCAGCAGCGTACCCAGGACTAGCGGGGAGTTCACAGATACGCAGTATTTT | CASSVPRTSGEFTDTQYF
TRBJ2-7 | - | - | TRBV28 | TGTGCCAGCAGGCTTTCGTCAGGGCTACACTACGAGCAGTACTTC | CASRLSSGLHYEQYF
TRBJ2-7 | - | - | TRBV21-1 | TGTGCCAGCATTGCTGGGGGGGACGAGCAGTACTTC | CASIAGGDEQYF
TRBJ2-7 | TRBD2 | - | TRBV5-6 | TGTGCCAGCAGCTACCTAGCGGGGGGGCCGGGTGGGTACGAGCAGTACTTC | CASSYLAGGPGGYEQYF
TRBJ2-1 | - | - | TRBV2 | TGTGCCAGCAGTGAACGTGTTTACAATGAGCAGTTCTTC | CASSERVYNEQFF
TRBJ2-7 | - | - | TRBV10-2 | TGCGCCAGCAGTGAGGATTTCGCGGGTTCCTACGAGCAGTACTTC | CASSEDFAGSYEQYF
TRBJ2-7 | - | - | TRBV10-2 | TGCGCCAGCACTCCCGGGGGCGAGCAGTACTTC | CASTPGGEQYF
TRBJ1-3 | - | - | TRBV4-1 | TGCGCCAGCAGCCGAGGACAGTTCTCTGGAAACACCATATATTTT | CASSRGQFSGNTIYF
TRBJ1-5 | - | - | TRBV6-5 | TGTGCCAGCGGGCGACAGAGTAATCAGCCCCAGCATTTT | CASGRQSNQPQHF
TRBJ2-7 | TRBD1 | - | TRBV5-1 | TGCGCCAGCAGCGAAGGGGCCGGGACAGGGACCTACGAGCAGTACTTC | CASSEGAGTGTYEQYF
TRBJ1-1 | - | - | TRBV7-9 | TGTGCCAGCAGCTTAGCAGACGGGGTAGGGACTGAAGCTTTCTTT | CASSLADGVGTEAFF
TRBJ2-7 | TRBD2 | - | TRBV9 | TGTGCCAGCAGTGCCGCGGGGGACGGCTCCTACGAGCAGTACTTC | CASSAAGDGSYEQYF
TRBJ1-1 | - | - | TRBV9 | TGTGCCAGCAGCTCACAGGTTGGCACTGAAGCTTTCTTT | CASSSQVGTEAFF
TRBJ1-5 | TRBD1 | - | TRBV28 | TGTGCCAGCAGGCTGACAGGGGGCGCGTGGCAGCCCCAGCATTTT | CASRLTGGAWQPQHF
TRBJ2-7 | TRBD1 | - | TRBV6-5 | TGTGCCAGCAGTTACTCTAGGGACAGGGGTTACGAGCAGTACTTC | CASSYSRDRGYEQYF
TRBJ2-1 | - | once | TRBV10-3 | TGTGCCATCAGTGACAGGGCCGATGAGCAGTTCTTC | CAISDRADEQFF
TRBJ2-1 | - | once | TRBV28 | TGTGCCAGCCAGACGGGGGTTGCGCAGTTCTTC | CASQTGVAQFF
TRBJ1-1 | TRBD1 | - | TRBV6-1 | TGTGCCAGCAGAGTCGGACAGGGCTTAAATGCTGAAGCTTTCTTT | CASRVGQGLNAEAFF
TRBJ2-5 | TRBD2 | - | TRBV19 | TGTGCCAGTAGTATCGCGGGGGGGCTGGAGACCCAGTACTTC | CASSIAGGLETQYF
TRBJ2-5 | - | - | TRBV19 | TGTGCCAGTAGTATTCCTCAGGGGATCGAGACCCAGTACTTC | CASSIPQGIETQYF
TRBJ2-1 | TRBD1 | - | TRBV25-1 | TGTGCCAGCAGTGTTACAGGGGCTCGGCAATTTGAGCAGTTCTTC | CASSVTGARQFEQFF
TRBJ2-5 | - | - | TRBV2 | TGTGCCAGCAGTGCCAACCAAGAGACCCAGTACTTC | CASSANQETQYF
TRBJ1-6 | - | - | TRBV6-5 | TGTGCCAGCAGCCGCGTGCATGGGCTTTCACCCCTCCACTTT | CASSRVHGLSPLHF
TRBJ1-2 | - | - | TRBV6-6 | TGTGCCAGCAGTTACGGCCAGGATGGCTACACCTTC | CASSYGQDGYTF
TRBJ1-2 | - | - | TRBV11-2 | TGTGCCAGCAGCTCCGGGGGGGGCTACACCTTC | CASSSGGGYTF
TRBJ2-1 | TRBD1 | - | TRBV18 | TGTGCCAGCTCACCACAAGGACAGGGGAATGAGCAGTTCTTC | CASSPQGQGNEQFF
TRBJ2-7 | TRBD1 | once | TRBV18 | TGTGCCAGCTCTCCGGGACAGGGGTACGACGAGCAGTACTTC | CASSPGQGYDEQYF